These 14 T cell receptor beta chains share one sample of origin, sequenced in a study of T cells expressing NK-cell markers (dated by TCRdb to the early 2020s). Libraries came from 5' RACE. Sequencing was carried out with an Illumina HiSeq 2000. TCRdb reprocessed the reads, and each CDR3 protein sequence is entered once, without DNA. This sample's table lists roughly 380,000 distinct CDR3 sequences. Of the sample, 5.2% falls within the top ten clones. The sample taken for sequencing was blood T cells: a sorted CD56 or NKG2C T cell subset, CD4+ or CD8+ T cells, or bulk PBMC T cells (not recorded which). The receptor source for this set is a man aged 18-70 years in good health.

CDR3 loop: CSARMPNRAAYNEQFF. J is TRBJ2-1 and V is TRBV20-1; the D call of TRBD1 rests on TCRdb alone, since no DNA is present to check it. CDR3 size: 16 residues. Germline CDR1 reads DFQATT; CDR2 reads SNEGSKA (reference sequence).

The chain carries TRBV27 and TRBJ1-2; TCRdb proposes TRBD1, but this gene call is untestable without DNA. There are 19 residues in the CDR3. The germline V gene encodes CDR1 MNHEY and CDR2 SMNVEV (reference sequence). CDR3 protein: CASSKARGFRDRDWHGYTF.

The chain couples TRBV20-1 to TRBJ2-7; TCRdb calls TRBD1, which cannot be checked without DNA. CDR3 length equals 15 residues. The germline V gene encodes CDR1 DFQATT and CDR2 SNEGSKA (reference sequence). The CDR3: CSATPVSRGTDEQYF.

The chain combines TRBV5-1 with TRBJ1-3; absent DNA, TCRdb's TRBD1 call cannot be checked. This CDR3 has 16 amino acids. Germline V lookup: CDR1 SGHRS, CDR2 YFSETQ. The CDR3 loop reads CASSLALAGEGNTIYF. Supplemented by reference TRBV5-1 and TRBJ1-3, the full variable domain reads KAGVTQTPRYLIKTRGQQVTLSCSPISGHRSVSWYQQTPGQGLQFLFEYFSETQRNKGNFPGRFSGRQFSNSRSEMNVSTLELGDSALYLCASSLALAGEGNTIYFGEGSWLTVV.

The rearrangement links TRBV19 to TRBJ2-7; the D call of TRBD1 rests on TCRdb alone, since no DNA is present to check it. The germline V gene encodes CDR1 LNHDA and CDR2 SQIVND (reference sequence). CDR3 size: 15 residues. This CDR3 is CASRPYRGQVDEQYF.

This chain joins TRBV12-3 or TRBV12-4 and TRBJ1-3. The CDR3 is made up of 13 amino acids. CDR3 residues: CASSLEGGNTIYF.

V usage is TRBV20-1 and J usage is TRBJ1-6; TCRdb indicates TRBD1, and absent DNA this call remains unverified. Per the germline V gene, CDR1 is DFQATT and CDR2 is SNEGSKA (reference sequence). The CDR3 totals 19 residues. CDR3 protein: CSARLPGQGFWSYNSPLHF.

The rearrangement joins TRBV7-2 to TRBJ2-2; absent DNA, TCRdb's TRBD1 call cannot be checked. The CDR3 consists of 16 residues. The germline gives CDR1 SGHTA, CDR2 FQGNSA. This CDR3 reads CASSLVAMGPTGELFF. Supplemented by reference TRBV7-2 and TRBJ2-2, the full variable domain reads GAGVSQSPSNKVTEKGKDVELRCDPISGHTALYWYRQSLGQGLEFLIYFQGNSAPDKSGLPSDRFSAERTGGSVSTLTIQRTQQEDSAVYLCASSLVAMGPTGELFFGEGSRLTVL.

The chain couples TRBV5-4 to TRBJ2-7; TCRdb proposes TRBD1, but this gene call is untestable without DNA. Per the germline V gene, CDR1 is SGHNT and CDR2 is YYREEE (reference sequence). This CDR3 has 14 residues. CDR3 region: CASSTGHPAYEQYF.

V gene TRBV28 combines with J gene TRBJ1-6. CDR3 length: 13 residues. The germline V gene has CDR1 MDHEN and CDR2 SYDVKM. CDR3: CASKGWGNSPLHF.

The gene calls are TRBV2 and TRBJ1-3; there is no DNA to check the TCRdb D call of TRBD1. The CDR3 spans 17 residues. Germline lookup yields CDR1 SNHLY and CDR2 FYNNEI. CDR3 in amino acids: CASSLIDRGPVGNTIYF.

V and J are TRBV10-3 and TRBJ2-5; TCRdb's D call of TRBD2 is untestable without DNA. Germline loops: CDR1 ENHRY, CDR2 SYGVKD. CDR3 length equals 14 residues. This chain's CDR3 is CAIRGGTDSRAQYF.

The chain recombines TRBV27 with TRBJ2-4; with no DNA, the TCRdb D assignment of TRBD1 cannot be verified. The CDR3 spans 16 residues. Germline V gene sequence: CDR1 MNHEY, CDR2 SMNVEV (reference sequence). The CDR3 protein is CASSHAYRGPKNIQYF.

The V call is TRBV5-1, the J call TRBJ1-4; TCRdb's assignment of TRBD1 cannot be checked, as there is no DNA. Germline V CDR1 and CDR2: SGHRS, YFSETQ. This CDR3 region has 15 residues. CDR3 sequence reads: CASSSQGNANEKLFF.